These 26 T cell receptor beta chains originate from one sample sequenced in a study of shared clonotypes between healthy human individuals. Method: immunoSEQ multiplex PCR; TCRdb's copy keeps in-frame clones and lacks some. The repertoire includes roughly 2.2 million clones, about 92% of them detected once, and 0.3% to 0.4% sits in the top ten. Sequencing input: naive CD4+ T cells from PBMCs. Subset defined: CD45RA+ positively selected. The receptor set was obtained from a man aged 18 to 29 in good health. Some clones in this sample may be carry-over from other donors' samples.

This chain connects TRBV18 to TRBJ2-3; D unclear. CDR1 and CDR2 from the germline V gene are KGHSH and LQKENI. The CDR3 runs to 16 residues. Trimming left V 3 bases short and J 0 bases short, with 13 bases between. CDR3 DNA sequence: TGTGCCAGCTCACCCCTGATTCTAACTAGCACAGATACGCAGTATTTT. This sequence encodes CASSPLILTSTDTQYF.

This clone appeared once. The J gene is TRBJ2-1, the V gene TRBV2, with 8 bases matching TRBD1. Per germline, CDR1 SNHLY and CDR2 FYNNEI. V was pared by 6 bases and J by 2 bases, with 6 bases of the junction left unmatched. The CDR3 contains 15 residues. The CDR3: CASRVRGPTYNEQFF. The CDR3 region has the DNA TGTGCCAGCAGGGTCAGGGGGCCCACCTACAATGAGCAGTTCTTC.

The gene calls are TRBV5-1 and TRBJ2-5; TRBD1 matches 7 bases. The CDR3 is 14 residues long. V trimming: 7 bases; J trimming: 2 bases; junction bases outside the gene matches: 8. Germline assignment: CDR1 SGHRS and CDR2 YFSETQ. CDR3 sequence reads: CASGPQQGQETQYF. In DNA, the CDR3 is TGCGCCAGCGGCCCTCAACAGGGGCAAGAGACCCAGTACTTC.

The chain combines TRBV5-1 with TRBJ2-7; D is unclear. This CDR3 region has 15 residues. Per germline, CDR1 SGHRS and CDR2 YFSETQ. V lost 4 bases and J lost 3, with 17 bases in between. CDR3 in amino acids: CASSPTEAAFYEQYF. CDR3 nucleotides: TGCGCCAGCAGCCCGACTGAGGCAGCGTTCTACGAGCAGTACTTC. Supplemented by reference TRBV5-1 and TRBJ2-7, the full variable domain reads KAGVTQTPRYLIKTRGQQVTLSCSPISGHRSVSWYQQTPGQGLQFLFEYFSETQRNKGNFPGRFSGRQFSNSRSEMNVSTLELGDSALYLCASSPTEAAFYEQYFGPGTRLTVT.

This clone appeared once. CDR3 residues: CASSPISGGYEQYF. The CDR3 DNA reads TGCGCCAGCAGCCCAATTAGTGGGGGTTACGAGCAGTACTTC. V is TRBV5-1 and J is TRBJ2-7; either TRBD1 or TRBD2 may supply D (5 bases each). Trimming removed 4 bases at V and 4 bases at J, with 15 bases between. CDR1 is SGHRS and CDR2 is YFSETQ in the germline V gene. The length of the CDR3 is 14 residues.

V usage is TRBV19 and J usage is TRBJ1-5; TRBD1 is a possible D gene (6 bases). This CDR3 has 15 residues. CDR1 LNHDA and CDR2 SQIVND come from the germline V gene (reference sequence). V gave up 7 bases and J gave up 3 bases, with 16 bases separating them. The CDR3 coding sequence is TGTGCCAGTAAAGGGGGTGCAGGCACCAATCAGCCCCAGCATTTT. Amino acids: CASKGGAGTNQPQHF.

With respect to this clone: Distinct nucleotide sequences in the sample also encode this CDR3. The chain links TRBV18 to TRBJ2-6; D is unresolved. V gave up 0 bases and J gave up 0 bases, with 6 bases separating them. The CDR3 contains 16 residues. The germline CDR1 and CDR2 sequences are KGHSH and LQKENI. CDR3 amino acids: CASSPPGSSGANVLTF. In DNA form, the CDR3 reads TGTGCCAGCTCACCACCGGGAAGCTCTGGGGCCAACGTCCTGACTTTC.

The V gene is TRBV5-1, the J gene TRBJ2-7; D call uncertain. The germline V gene has CDR1 SGHRS and CDR2 YFSETQ. V lost 4 bases to trimming and J lost 2 bases, with 10 bases between them. This CDR3 region has 13 residues. CDR3 bases: TGCGCCAGCAGCACCCCTCTCCCCTACGAGCAGTACTTC. This gives the protein CASSTPLPYEQYF.

The rearrangement links TRBV7-7 to TRBJ2-2, with 8 nucleotides matching TRBD2. Trimming removed 5 bases from V and 8 bases from J; junction bases left unmatched: 7. The CDR3 sequence is 14 residues long. In germline, CDR1 is SSHAT, CDR2 FNYEAQ (reference sequence). The CDR3: CASSQGIAGGELFF. The CDR3 bases are TGTGCCAGCAGCCAAGGAATAGCGGGAGGGGAGCTGTTTTTT.

The CDR3 coding sequence is TGTGCCAGCAGCTCGCCTAGCGGGAGAGGGTCCTACGAGCAGTACTTC. Its protein is CASSSPSGRGSYEQYF. The V call is TRBV4-2, the J call TRBJ2-7; TRBD2 matches at 10 bases. J lost 1 base, V lost 5 bases, and 8 bases had no gene match. Germline-derived CDR1 and CDR2 are LGHNA and YNFKEQ. The CDR3 covers 16 residues.

In its sample, this clone was seen once. V and J are TRBV5-1 and TRBJ1-1, with 9 positions matching TRBD1. Germline CDR1 is SGHRS and CDR2 is YFSETQ. The trim removed 0 bases at V and 0 bases at J, leaving 12 bases unmatched. The CDR3 covers 19 residues. CDR3 sequence (DNA): TGCGCCAGCAGCTTGGCCATCGGGACAGGGTGGATGATGAACACTGAAGCTTTCTTT. This sequence encodes CASSLAIGTGWMMNTEAFF.

As concerns this clone: The sample has other DNA sequences that encode this CDR3 too. The J gene is TRBJ1-3, the V gene TRBV28; D unclear. V lost 6 bases and J lost 0, with 3 bases in between. CDR1 MDHEN and CDR2 SYDVKM come from the germline V gene. The CDR3 sequence is 12 residues long. CDR3: CASRVSGNTIYF. The CDR3 DNA is TGTGCCAGCAGGGTCTCTGGAAACACCATATATTTT.

For the CDR3, the DNA is TGTGCCAGCAGTGACCGAGGACAGGGAGGGAATGAGCAGTTCTTC. It is translated as CASSDRGQGGNEQFF. The chain has TRBV25-1 and TRBJ2-1, with D maybe TRBD1 (8 bases). The V end lost 3 bases, the J end lost 7 bases, and 16 bases lay between the germline ends. The CDR3 is made up of 15 amino acids. Germline CDR1 reads MGHDK; CDR2 reads SYGVNS.

This chain connects TRBV7-2 to TRBJ1-3; unclear D gene. Germline CDR1 is SGHTA and CDR2 is FQGNSA. Trimming took off 1 base at V and 2 bases at J, with 6 bases between the two ends. This CDR3 is 14 amino acids long. The CDR3 loop is CASSLVNAGNTIYF. The DNA of the CDR3 is TGTGCCAGCAGCTTAGTTAACGCTGGAAACACCATATATTTT.

This clone came up a few times. This sample includes further DNA sequences coding for the same CDR3. The chain is built from TRBV2 and TRBJ2-3; no clear D. The CDR3 runs to 13 residues. The V end lost 4 bases, the J end lost 1 base, and 6 bases lay between the germline ends. CDR1 and CDR2 (germline): SNHLY, FYNNEI. The DNA for the CDR3 is TGTGCCAGCAGTGGGTCGGGCACAGATACGCAGTATTTT. Residues: CASSGSGTDTQYF.

This clone was seen once. The CDR3 DNA reads as TGTGCCAGCGGCCCCCAGGCCGGGGAGCTGTTTTTT. This sequence encodes CASGPQAGELFF. This sequence joins TRBV7-9 and TRBJ2-2, with D unclear. The length of the CDR3 is 12 residues. V gave up 8 bases and J gave up 6 bases, with 10 bases separating them. Germline lookup yields CDR1 SEHNR and CDR2 FQNEAQ (reference sequence).

DNA of the CDR3: TGTGCCAGCACAACAGGGTGGGCTAATGAAAAACTGTTTTTT. Translated, it gives CASTTGWANEKLFF. The rearrangement uses TRBV2 and TRBJ1-4; TRBD1 might be the D (6 bases). The CDR3 is 14 amino acids. CDR1 is SNHLY, CDR2 FYNNEI, per germline. Trimming removed 7 bases at V and 3 bases at J, with 12 bases between.

This chain uses TRBV4-1 with TRBJ2-3, with 8 positions matching TRBD2. V lost 4 bases and J lost 15; bases outside the gene matches: 15. The CDR3 loop spans 14 amino acids. Germline CDR1 MGHRA, CDR2 YSYEKL. The chain's CDR3 is CASSPGPPGLGSYF. The CDR3 bases are TGCGCCAGCAGCCCGGGACCGCCGGGACTAGGATCCTATTTT.

The V and J genes are TRBV2 and TRBJ2-1; D is ambiguous. Germline V gives CDR1 SNHLY, CDR2 FYNNEI. CDR3 size: 12 residues. Trimming pared 2 bases from V and 7 bases from J, leaving 6 bases between. CDR3 sequence (DNA): TGTGCCAGCAGTGAACTACCTAATGAGCAGTTCTTC. This sequence encodes CASSELPNEQFF. Combining the CDR3 with reference TRBV2 and TRBJ2-1 gives the whole variable domain EPEVTQTPSHQVTQMGQEVILRCVPISNHLYFYWYRQILGQKVEFLVSFYNNEISEKSEIFDDQFSVERPDGSNFTLKIRSTKLEDSAMYFCASSELPNEQFFGPGTRLTVL.

This chain uses TRBV2 with TRBJ1-5; D might be TRBD1 (5 bases). CDR1 SNHLY and CDR2 FYNNEI come from the germline V gene. The CDR3 runs to 15 residues. Trimming took off 3 bases at V and 5 bases at J, with 14 bases between the two ends. CDR3 nucleotide sequence: TGTGCCAGCAGTGATCAACCAAGGGGCGATCAGCCCCAGCATTTT. It encodes CASSDQPRGDQPQHF.

In the case of this clone: The same CDR3 also results from other DNA sequences found in this sample. The rearrangement uses TRBV5-6 and TRBJ2-1; D not certain. The CDR3 totals 11 residues. Germline CDR1 and CDR2: SGHDT and YYEEEE. V lost 4 bases and J 6 bases, leaving 5 bases between the germline ends. The CDR3 DNA reads TGTGCCAGCAGCCTAACCAATGAGCAGTTCTTC. It codes for CASSLTNEQFF.

J is TRBJ2-3 and V is TRBV27; D perhaps matches TRBD1 (6 bases). This CDR3 has 15 residues. V shed 6 bases and J shed 3 bases, with 16 bases lying between them. CDR1 and CDR2 from the germline V gene are MNHEY and SMNVEV (reference sequence). CDR3 sequence reads: CASRDSSTRTDTQYF. The CDR3 bases are TGTGCCAGCAGGGACAGTTCGACCCGGACAGATACGCAGTATTTT.

The rearrangement joins TRBV7-3 to TRBJ2-1; unclear D gene. Per germline, CDR1 SGHTA and CDR2 FQGTGA. This CDR3 has 13 amino acids. The V end was cut by 2 bases, the J end by 8 bases, with 10 bases between. For the CDR3, the DNA is TGTGCCAGCAGCTTATCCCAGGTGGATGAGCAGTTCTTC. Protein sequence: CASSLSQVDEQFF.

This sequence joins TRBV7-3 and TRBJ1-1; D ambiguous. The CDR3 covers 15 residues. V was clipped by 0 bases and J by 0 bases, with 8 bases between them. Germline CDR1 SGHTA, CDR2 FQGTGA. The CDR3 sequence is CASSLTAGMNTEAFF. In DNA form, the CDR3 reads TGTGCCAGCAGCTTAACGGCAGGCATGAACACTGAAGCTTTCTTT. Based on the CDR3 plus reference TRBV7-3 and TRBJ1-1, the full variable domain is GAGVSQTPSNKVTEKGKYVELRCDPISGHTALYWYRQSLGQGPEFLIYFQGTGAADDSGLPNDRFFAVRPEGSVSTLKIQRTERGDSAVYLCASSLTAGMNTEAFFGQGTRLTVV.

V is TRBV11-1 and J is TRBJ1-1, with D perhaps matching TRBD1 (6 bases). The CDR3 totals 15 residues. V dropped 5 bases and J dropped 1 base, with 14 bases sitting between them. Germline V gene data show CDR1 as SGHAT and CDR2 as FQDESV (reference sequence). This CDR3 reads CASSHRAGANTEAFF. DNA for the CDR3: TGTGCCAGCAGCCACCGGGCGGGGGCGAACACTGAAGCTTTCTTT.

This clone has only one observation. Other DNA variants within this sample encode the same CDR3. This chain joins TRBV7-9 and TRBJ2-3; a possible D gene is TRBD1 (5 bases). Deletions cut 4 bases from V and 3 bases from J, with 8 bases between. The CDR3 loop spans 13 amino acids. CDR1 and CDR2 from the germline V gene are SEHNR and FQNEAQ (reference sequence). CDR3 amino acids: CASSSGSTDTQYF. In DNA, the CDR3 is TGTGCCAGCAGCTCAGGGTCGACAGATACGCAGTATTTT.